Given below is one T cell receptor (beta chain) in context. Its antigen is not known. Clones were read by immunoSEQ multiplex PCR, and TCRdb kept only the in-frame ones, dropping some. This table holds about 210,000 clones, around 94% found once. The sample is drawn from a study of T cell responses to AZD1222 COVID-19 vaccine. The germline V gene encodes CDR1 MGHRA and CDR2 YSYEKL. Trimming cost V 3 bases and J 8 bases; bases outside gene matches: 11. This CDR3 contains 17 residues. The study's findings and limits: Repertoire sampling was restricted to post-peak T cell response timepoints. There were vaccine-associated CD4 TCRs across spike, dominant at 160-218 and 743-854.

This receptor was obtained from an adult in good health. The chain links TRBV4-1 to TRBJ1-6, with 9 positions matching TRBD1. The starting material was peripheral blood, obtained on day 0 of AZD1222 vaccination. The CDR3 nucleotides are TGCGCCAGCAGCCAGGCTTCCGGGACAGGGCTTGATTCACCCCTCCACTTT. This sequence encodes CASSQASGTGLDSPLHF.